These 3 T cell receptor beta chains share one sample of origin, sequenced in a study of blood T cell repertoires in COVID-19. TCRdb's copy holds only in-frame clones and misses some; the assay was immunoSEQ multiplex PCR. Seen here are 50,000 to 65,000 clones, over 60% observed once, and the top ten hold approximately 6.8%. The sample comprised peripheral blood. The receptors derive from a woman aged 50 to 65 with active or convalescent COVID-19.

The rearrangement links TRBV4-2 to TRBJ2-5; possible D gene TRBD2, 6 bases. The CDR3 length is 14 residues. The germline CDR1 and CDR2 sequences are LGHNA and YNFKEQ. V lost 1 base and J 5 bases, leaving 11 bases between the germline ends. The CDR3 loop is CASSQAEGLETQYF. The CDR3 DNA reads TGTGCCAGCAGCCAAGCGGAGGGATTGGAGACCCAGTACTTC.

This clone is a singleton in its sample. This chain uses TRBV27 with TRBJ1-1, with 9 bases aligning to TRBD1. With V trimmed by 4 bases and J by 3 bases, 12 bases remained unmatched. Germline CDR1 MNHEY, CDR2 SMNVEV (reference sequence). The CDR3 is made up of 17 amino acids. The DNA for the CDR3 is TGTGCCAGCAGTTCGGACAGGGGTGGGGATCGGGACACTGAAGCTTTCTTT. Its protein is CASSSDRGGDRDTEAFF.

J is TRBJ1-6 and V is TRBV27; 7 bases match TRBD1. V shed 5 bases, J shed 7 bases, and the junction held 11 bases outside the gene matches. The CDR3 runs to 16 residues. Per germline, CDR1 MNHEY and CDR2 SMNVEV (reference sequence). In nucleotides, the CDR3 is TGTGCCAGCAGTGCGATACAGGGGATCGGGAATTCACCCCTCCACTTT. Translated, it gives CASSAIQGIGNSPLHF.